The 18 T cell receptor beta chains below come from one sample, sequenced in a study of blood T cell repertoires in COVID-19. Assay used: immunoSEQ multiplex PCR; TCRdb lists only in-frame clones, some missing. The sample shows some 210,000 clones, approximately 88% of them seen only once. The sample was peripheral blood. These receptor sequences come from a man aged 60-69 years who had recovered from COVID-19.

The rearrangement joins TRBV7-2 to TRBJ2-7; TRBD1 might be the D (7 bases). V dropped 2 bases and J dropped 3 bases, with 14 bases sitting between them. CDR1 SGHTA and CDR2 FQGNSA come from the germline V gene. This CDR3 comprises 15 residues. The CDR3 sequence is CASSLLGQGGYEQYF. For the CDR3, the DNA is TGTGCCAGCAGCTTACTTGGGCAGGGGGGCTACGAGCAGTACTTC.

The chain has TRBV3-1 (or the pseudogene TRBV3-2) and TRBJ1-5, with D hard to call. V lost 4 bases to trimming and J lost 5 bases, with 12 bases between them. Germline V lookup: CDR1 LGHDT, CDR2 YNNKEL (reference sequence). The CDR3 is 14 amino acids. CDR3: CASSPSFTDQPQHF. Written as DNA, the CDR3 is TGTGCCAGCAGCCCGTCGTTTACGGATCAGCCCCAGCATTTT.

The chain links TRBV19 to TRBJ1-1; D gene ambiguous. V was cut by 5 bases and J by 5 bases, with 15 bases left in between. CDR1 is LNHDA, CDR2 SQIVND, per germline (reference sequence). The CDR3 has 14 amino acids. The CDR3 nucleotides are TGTGCCAGTAGTCACTTTACCCGAGGAACTGAAGCTTTCTTT. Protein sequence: CASSHFTRGTEAFF.

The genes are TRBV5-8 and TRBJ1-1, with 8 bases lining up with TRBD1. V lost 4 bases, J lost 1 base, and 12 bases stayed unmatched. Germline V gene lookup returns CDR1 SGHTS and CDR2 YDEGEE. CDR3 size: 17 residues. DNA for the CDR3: TGTGCCAGCAGCCACGGACAGGGCATTGGTGGGAACACTGAAGCTTTCTTT. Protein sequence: CASSHGQGIGGNTEAFF.

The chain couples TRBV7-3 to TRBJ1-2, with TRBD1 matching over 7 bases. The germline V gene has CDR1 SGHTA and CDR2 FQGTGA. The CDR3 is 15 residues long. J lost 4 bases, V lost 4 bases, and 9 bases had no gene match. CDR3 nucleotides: TGTGCCAGCAGCTCGCCGGGACAGCCCCCCTATGGCTACACCTTC. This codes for CASSSPGQPPYGYTF. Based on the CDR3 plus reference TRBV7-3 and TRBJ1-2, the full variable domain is GAGVSQTPSNKVTEKGKYVELRCDPISGHTALYWYRQSLGQGPEFLIYFQGTGAADDSGLPNDRFFAVRPEGSVSTLKIQRTERGDSAVYLCASSSPGQPPYGYTFGSGTRLTVV.

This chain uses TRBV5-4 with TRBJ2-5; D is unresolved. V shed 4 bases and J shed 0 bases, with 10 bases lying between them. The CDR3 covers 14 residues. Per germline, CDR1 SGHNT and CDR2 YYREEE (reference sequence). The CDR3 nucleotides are TGTGCCAGCAGCCCCGCTAGGTACCAAGAGACCCAGTACTTC. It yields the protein CASSPARYQETQYF.

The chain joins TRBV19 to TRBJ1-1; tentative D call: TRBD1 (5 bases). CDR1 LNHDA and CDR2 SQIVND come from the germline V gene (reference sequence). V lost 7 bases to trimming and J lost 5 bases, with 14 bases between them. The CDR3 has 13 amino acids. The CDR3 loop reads CASTRRGGTEAFF. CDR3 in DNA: TGTGCCAGTACCCGCCGCGGGGGAACTGAAGCTTTCTTT.

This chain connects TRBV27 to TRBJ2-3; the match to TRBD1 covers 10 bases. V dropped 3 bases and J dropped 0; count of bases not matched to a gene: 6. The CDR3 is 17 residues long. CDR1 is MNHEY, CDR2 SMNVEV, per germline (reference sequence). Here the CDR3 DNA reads TGTGCCAGCAGTTTGCGAAGGACAGGGGGTAGCACAGATACGCAGTATTTT. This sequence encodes CASSLRRTGGSTDTQYF.

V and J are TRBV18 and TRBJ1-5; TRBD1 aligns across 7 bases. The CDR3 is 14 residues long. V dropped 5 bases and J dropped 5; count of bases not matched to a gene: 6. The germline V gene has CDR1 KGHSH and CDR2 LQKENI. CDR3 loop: CASSSDRIYQPQHF. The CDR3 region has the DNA TGTGCCAGCTCATCGGACAGGATATATCAGCCCCAGCATTTT.

Here the CDR3 reads CASSRQGWEGVTRAEQYF. CDR3 coding DNA: TGCGCCAGCAGCAGACAGGGGTGGGAGGGAGTCACCAGGGCCGAGCAGTACTTC. The rearrangement links TRBV5-1 to TRBJ2-7, with a weak D call TRBD1 (8 bases). The germline V and J ends were trimmed by 4 bases and 6 bases, with 29 bases remaining between them. CDR1 is SGHRS, CDR2 YFSETQ, per germline. The CDR3 is made up of 18 amino acids.

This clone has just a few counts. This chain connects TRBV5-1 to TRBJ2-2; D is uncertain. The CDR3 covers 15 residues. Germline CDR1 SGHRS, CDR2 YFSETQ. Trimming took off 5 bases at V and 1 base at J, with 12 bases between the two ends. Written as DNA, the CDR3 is TGCGCCAGCAGGGCTCTTGCGGAGAACACCGGGGAGCTGTTTTTT. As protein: CASRALAENTGELFF.

CDR3 in DNA: TGTGCCACCAGCAGAGAAGGACGGGGGGTTAATCAAGAGACCCAGTACTTC. Its translation is CATSREGRGVNQETQYF. The chain combines TRBV15 with TRBJ2-5; 7 nucleotides agree with TRBD2. This CDR3 is 17 amino acids long. V was clipped by 0 bases and J by 2 bases; unmatched bases: 9. Germline V gives CDR1 LNHNV, CDR2 YYDKDF (reference sequence). Supplemented by reference TRBV15 and TRBJ2-5, the full variable domain reads DAMVIQNPRYQVTQFGKPVTLSCSQTLNHNVMYWYQQKSSQAPKLLFHYYDKDFNNEADTPDNFQSRRPNTSFCFLDIRSPGLGDTAMYLCATSREGRGVNQETQYFGPGTRLLVL.

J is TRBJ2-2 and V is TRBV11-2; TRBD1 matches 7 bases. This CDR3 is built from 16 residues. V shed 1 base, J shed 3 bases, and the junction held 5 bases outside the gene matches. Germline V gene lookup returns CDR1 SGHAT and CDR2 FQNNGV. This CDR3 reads CASSLGQGKDTGELFF. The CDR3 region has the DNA TGTGCCAGCAGCTTAGGACAGGGAAAGGACACCGGGGAGCTGTTTTTT.

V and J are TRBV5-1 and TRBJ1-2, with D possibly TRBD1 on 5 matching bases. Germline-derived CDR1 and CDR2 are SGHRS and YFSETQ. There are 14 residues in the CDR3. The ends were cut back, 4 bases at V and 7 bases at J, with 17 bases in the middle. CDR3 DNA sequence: TGCGCCAGCAGCGCCCAGCCGGGGGATGGTGGCTACACCTTC. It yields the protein CASSAQPGDGGYTF.

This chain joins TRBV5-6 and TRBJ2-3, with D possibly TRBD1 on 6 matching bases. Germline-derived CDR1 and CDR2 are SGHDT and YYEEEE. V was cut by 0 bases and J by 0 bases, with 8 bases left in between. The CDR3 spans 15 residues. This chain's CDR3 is CASSLVGQSTDTQYF. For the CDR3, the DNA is TGTGCCAGCAGCTTGGTAGGACAGAGCACAGATACGCAGTATTTT.

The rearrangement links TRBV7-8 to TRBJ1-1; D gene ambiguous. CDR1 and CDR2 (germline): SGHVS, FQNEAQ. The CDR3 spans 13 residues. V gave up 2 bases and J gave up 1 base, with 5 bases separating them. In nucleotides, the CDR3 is TGTGCCAGCAGCTTATCAGGGAACACTGAAGCTTTCTTT. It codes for CASSLSGNTEAFF. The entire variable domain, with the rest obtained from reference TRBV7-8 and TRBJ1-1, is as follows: GAGVSQSPRYKVAKRGQDVALRCDPISGHVSLFWYQQALGQGPEFLTYFQNEAQLDKSGLPSDRFFAERPEGSVSTLKIQRTQQEDSAVYLCASSLSGNTEAFFGQGTRLTVV.

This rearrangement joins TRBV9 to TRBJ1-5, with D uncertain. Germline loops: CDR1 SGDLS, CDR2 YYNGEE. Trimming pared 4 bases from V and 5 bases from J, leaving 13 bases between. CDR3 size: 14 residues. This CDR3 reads CASSFLSNDQPQHF. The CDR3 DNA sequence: TGTGCCAGCAGCTTCCTATCGAATGATCAGCCCCAGCATTTT.

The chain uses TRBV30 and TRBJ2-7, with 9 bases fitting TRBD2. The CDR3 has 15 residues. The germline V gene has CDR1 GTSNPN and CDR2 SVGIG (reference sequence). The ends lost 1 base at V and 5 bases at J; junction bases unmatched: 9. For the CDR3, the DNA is TGTGCCTGGAGTGACATAAGCCTAGCGGGAAACGAGCAGTACTTC. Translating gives CAWSDISLAGNEQYF. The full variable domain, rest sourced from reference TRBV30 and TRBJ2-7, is SQTIHQWPATLVQPVGSPLSLECTVEGTSNPNLYWYRQAAGRGLQLLFYSVGIGQISSEVPQNLSASRPQDRQFILSSKKLLLSDSGFYLCAWSDISLAGNEQYFGPGTRLTVT.